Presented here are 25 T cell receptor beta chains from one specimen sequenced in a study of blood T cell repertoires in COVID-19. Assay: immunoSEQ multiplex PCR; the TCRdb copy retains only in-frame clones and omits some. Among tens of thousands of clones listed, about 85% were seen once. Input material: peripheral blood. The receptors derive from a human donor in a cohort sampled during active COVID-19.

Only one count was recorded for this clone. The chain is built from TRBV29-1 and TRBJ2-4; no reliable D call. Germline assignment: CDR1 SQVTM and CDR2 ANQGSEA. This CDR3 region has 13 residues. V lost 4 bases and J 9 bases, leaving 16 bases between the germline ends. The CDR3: CSVGGLPGGIQYF. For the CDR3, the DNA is TGCAGCGTTGGAGGATTGCCTGGCGGCATTCAGTACTTC.

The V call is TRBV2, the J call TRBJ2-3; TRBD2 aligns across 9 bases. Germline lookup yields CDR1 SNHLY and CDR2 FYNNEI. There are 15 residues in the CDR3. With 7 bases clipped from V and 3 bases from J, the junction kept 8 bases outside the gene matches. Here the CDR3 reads CASNWGGGATDTQYF. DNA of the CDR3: TGTGCCAGCAATTGGGGCGGGGGGGCGACAGATACGCAGTATTTT.

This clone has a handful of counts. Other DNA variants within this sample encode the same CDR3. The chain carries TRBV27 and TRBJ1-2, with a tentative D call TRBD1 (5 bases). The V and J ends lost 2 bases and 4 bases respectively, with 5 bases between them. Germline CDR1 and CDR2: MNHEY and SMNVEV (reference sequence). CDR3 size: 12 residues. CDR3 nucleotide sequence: TGTGCCAGCAGTTTAAGGGGCTATGGCTACACCTTC. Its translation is CASSLRGYGYTF.

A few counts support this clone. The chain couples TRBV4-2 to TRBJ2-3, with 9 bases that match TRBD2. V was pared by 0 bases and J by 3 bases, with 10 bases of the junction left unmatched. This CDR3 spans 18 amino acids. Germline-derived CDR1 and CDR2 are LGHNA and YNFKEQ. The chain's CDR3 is CASSQEVSPLAGTDTQYF. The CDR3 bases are TGTGCCAGCAGCCAAGAAGTGTCCCCCCTAGCGGGGACAGATACGCAGTATTTT.

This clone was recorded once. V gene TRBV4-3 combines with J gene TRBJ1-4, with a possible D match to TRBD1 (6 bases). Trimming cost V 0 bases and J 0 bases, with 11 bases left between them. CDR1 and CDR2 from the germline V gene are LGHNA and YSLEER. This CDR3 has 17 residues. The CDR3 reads CASSQEGHTTTNEKLFF. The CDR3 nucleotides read TGCGCCAGCAGCCAAGAGGGACATACCACAACTAATGAAAAACTGTTTTTT.

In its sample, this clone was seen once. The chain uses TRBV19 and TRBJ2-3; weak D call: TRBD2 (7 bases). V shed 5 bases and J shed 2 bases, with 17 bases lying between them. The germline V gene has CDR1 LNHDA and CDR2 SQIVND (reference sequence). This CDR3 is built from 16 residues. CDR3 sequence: CASSLAGGGTTDTQYF. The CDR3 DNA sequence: TGTGCCAGTAGTCTCGCGGGCGGGGGCACCACAGATACGCAGTATTTT.

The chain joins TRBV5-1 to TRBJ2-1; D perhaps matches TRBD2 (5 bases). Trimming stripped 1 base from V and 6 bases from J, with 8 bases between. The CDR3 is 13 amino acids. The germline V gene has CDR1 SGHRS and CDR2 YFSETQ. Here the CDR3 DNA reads TGCGCCAGCAGCTTGACCCGGGGCAATGAGCAGTTCTTC. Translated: CASSLTRGNEQFF.

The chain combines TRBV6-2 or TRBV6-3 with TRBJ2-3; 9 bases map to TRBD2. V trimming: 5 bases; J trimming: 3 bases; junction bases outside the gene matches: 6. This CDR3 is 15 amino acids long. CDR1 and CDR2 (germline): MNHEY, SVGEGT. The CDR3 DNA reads TGTGCCAGCAGTGCGGGGGGGAGCAAAACAGATACGCAGTATTTT. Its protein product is CASSAGGSKTDTQYF.

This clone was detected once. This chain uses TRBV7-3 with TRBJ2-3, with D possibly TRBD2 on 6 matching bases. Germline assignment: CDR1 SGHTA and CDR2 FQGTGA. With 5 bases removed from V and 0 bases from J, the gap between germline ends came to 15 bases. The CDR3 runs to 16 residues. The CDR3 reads CASSPQSGYSTDTQYF. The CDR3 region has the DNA TGTGCCAGCAGCCCCCAGAGCGGGTACAGCACAGATACGCAGTATTTT. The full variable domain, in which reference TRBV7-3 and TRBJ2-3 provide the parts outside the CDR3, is GAGVSQTPSNKVTEKGKYVELRCDPISGHTALYWYRQSLGQGPEFLIYFQGTGAADDSGLPNDRFFAVRPEGSVSTLKIQRTERGDSAVYLCASSPQSGYSTDTQYFGPGTRLTVL.

The CDR3 protein is CAISEGQGAPYEQYF. The CDR3 DNA reads as TGTGCCATCAGTGAGGGTCAGGGGGCGCCCTACGAGCAGTACTTC. This rearrangement joins TRBV10-3 to TRBJ2-7; 8 bases fit TRBD1. After removal of 2 bases from V and 2 bases from J, the junction contained 5 bases not matched to a gene. CDR1 is ENHRY, CDR2 SYGVKD, per germline. The CDR3 sequence is 15 residues long.

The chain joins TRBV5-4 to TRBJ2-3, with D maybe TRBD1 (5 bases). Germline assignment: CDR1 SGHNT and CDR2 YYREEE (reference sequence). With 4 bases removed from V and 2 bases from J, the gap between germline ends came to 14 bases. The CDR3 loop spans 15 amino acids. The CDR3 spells CASSPEVGATDTQYF. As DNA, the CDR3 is TGTGCCAGCAGCCCAGAGGTAGGGGCCACAGATACGCAGTATTTT.

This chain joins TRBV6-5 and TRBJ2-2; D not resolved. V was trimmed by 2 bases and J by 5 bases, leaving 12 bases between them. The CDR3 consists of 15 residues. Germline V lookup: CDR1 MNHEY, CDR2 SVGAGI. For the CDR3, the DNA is TGTGCCAGCAGTTACCCCGCAGACAAGACCGGGGAGCTGTTTTTT. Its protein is CASSYPADKTGELFF.

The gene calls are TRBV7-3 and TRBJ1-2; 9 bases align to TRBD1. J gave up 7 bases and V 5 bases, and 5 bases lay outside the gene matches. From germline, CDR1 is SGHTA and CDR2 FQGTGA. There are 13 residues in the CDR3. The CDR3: CASSPGQGFGYTF. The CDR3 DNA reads TGTGCCAGCAGCCCCGGACAGGGGTTTGGCTACACCTTC.

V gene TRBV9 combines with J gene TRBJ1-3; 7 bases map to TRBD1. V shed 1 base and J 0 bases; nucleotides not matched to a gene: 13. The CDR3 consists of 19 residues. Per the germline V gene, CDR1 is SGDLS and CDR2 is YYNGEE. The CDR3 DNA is TGTGCCAGCAGCGTAAGCAGGTGGGACAGAAGGAGCTCTGGAAACACCATATATTTT. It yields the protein CASSVSRWDRRSSGNTIYF.

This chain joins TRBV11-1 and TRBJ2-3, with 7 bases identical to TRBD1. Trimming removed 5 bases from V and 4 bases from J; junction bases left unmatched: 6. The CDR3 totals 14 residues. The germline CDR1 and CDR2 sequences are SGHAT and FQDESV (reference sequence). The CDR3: CASSQQGVADTQYF. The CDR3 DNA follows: TGTGCCAGCAGCCAGCAGGGGGTCGCAGATACGCAGTATTTT.

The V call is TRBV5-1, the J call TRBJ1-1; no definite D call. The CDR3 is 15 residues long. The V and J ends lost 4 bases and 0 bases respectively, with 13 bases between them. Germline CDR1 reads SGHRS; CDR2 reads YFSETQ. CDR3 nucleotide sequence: TGCGCCAGCAGCCTTGGGAGTAAGTTGAACACTGAAGCTTTCTTT. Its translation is CASSLGSKLNTEAFF.

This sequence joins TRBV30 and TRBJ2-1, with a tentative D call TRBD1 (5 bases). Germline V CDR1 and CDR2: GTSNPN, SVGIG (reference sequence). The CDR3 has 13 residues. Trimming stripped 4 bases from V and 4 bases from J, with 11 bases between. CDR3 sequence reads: CAWTRQIYNEQFF. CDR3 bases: TGTGCCTGGACGAGACAGATATACAATGAGCAGTTCTTC.

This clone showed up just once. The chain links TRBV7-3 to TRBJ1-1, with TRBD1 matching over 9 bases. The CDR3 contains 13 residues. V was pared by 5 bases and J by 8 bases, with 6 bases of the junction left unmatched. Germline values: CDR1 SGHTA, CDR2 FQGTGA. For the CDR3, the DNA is TGTGCCAGCAGCGCCGGGACAGGGTCCGAAGCTTTCTTT. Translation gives CASSAGTGSEAFF.

The CDR3 sequence is CASSLGGGAFF. DNA of the CDR3: TGTGCCAGCAGTTTAGGGGGGGGAGCTTTCTTT. The chain carries TRBV12-3 or TRBV12-4 and TRBJ1-1, with TRBD1 as a possible D gene (5 bases). Trimming left V 1 base short and J 10 bases short, with 7 bases between. CDR3 length: 11 residues.

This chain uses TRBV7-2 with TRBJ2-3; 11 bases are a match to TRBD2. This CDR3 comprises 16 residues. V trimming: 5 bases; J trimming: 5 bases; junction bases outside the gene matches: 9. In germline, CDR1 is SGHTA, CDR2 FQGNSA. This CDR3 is CASSVLAGGKVDTQYF. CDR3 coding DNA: TGTGCCAGCAGCGTGCTAGCGGGAGGAAAGGTAGATACGCAGTATTTT.

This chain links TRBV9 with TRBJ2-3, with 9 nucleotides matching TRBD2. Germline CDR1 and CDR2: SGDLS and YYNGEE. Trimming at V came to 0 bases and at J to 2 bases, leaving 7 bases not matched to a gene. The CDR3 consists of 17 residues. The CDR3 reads CASSVAASGDLTDTQYF. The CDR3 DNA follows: TGTGCCAGCAGCGTAGCGGCTAGCGGGGATCTCACAGATACGCAGTATTTT. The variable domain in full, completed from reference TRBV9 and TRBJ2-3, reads DSGVTQTPKHLITATGQRVTLRCSPRSGDLSVYWYQQSLDQGLQFLIQYYNGEERAKGNILERFSAQQFPDLHSELNLSSLELGDSALYFCASSVAASGDLTDTQYFGPGTRLTVL.

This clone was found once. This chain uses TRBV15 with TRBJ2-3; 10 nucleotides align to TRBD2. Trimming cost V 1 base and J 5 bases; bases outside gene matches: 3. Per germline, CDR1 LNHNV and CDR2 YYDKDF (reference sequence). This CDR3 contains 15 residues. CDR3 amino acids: CATSRGTSGGDTQYF. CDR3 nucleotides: TGTGCCACCAGCAGAGGGACTAGCGGAGGAGATACGCAGTATTTT.

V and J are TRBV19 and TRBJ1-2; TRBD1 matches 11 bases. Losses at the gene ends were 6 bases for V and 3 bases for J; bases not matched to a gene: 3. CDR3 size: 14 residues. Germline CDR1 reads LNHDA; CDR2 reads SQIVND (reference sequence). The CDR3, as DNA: TGTGCCAGTAGCGGACAGGGGGCGTACTATGGCTACACCTTC. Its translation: CASSGQGAYYGYTF.

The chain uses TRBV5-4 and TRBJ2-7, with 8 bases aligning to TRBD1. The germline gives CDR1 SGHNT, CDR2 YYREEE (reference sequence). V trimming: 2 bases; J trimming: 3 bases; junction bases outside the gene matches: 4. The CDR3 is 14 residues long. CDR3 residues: CASSFRTGFYEQYF. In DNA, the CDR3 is TGTGCCAGCAGCTTCAGGACAGGGTTCTACGAGCAGTACTTC.

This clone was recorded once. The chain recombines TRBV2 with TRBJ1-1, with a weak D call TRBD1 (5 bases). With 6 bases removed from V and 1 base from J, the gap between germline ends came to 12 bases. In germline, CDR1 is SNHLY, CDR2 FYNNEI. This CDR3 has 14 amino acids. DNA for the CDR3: TGTGCCAGCAGGCTCCAGGGTAGGAACACTGAAGCTTTCTTT. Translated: CASRLQGRNTEAFF.